These 8 T cell receptor beta chains came from one sample sequenced in a study of regulatory T cells in long-lasting Graves disease listed by TCRdb under 2021. What the time point label conveys for this sample: persistent/refractory GD, antithyroid drugs over 5 years with positive TRAb. RNA was extracted from PBMCs in TRIzol for both TCR sequencing and RNA sequencing. The library was obtained by multiplex PCR. Data came from an Illumina HiSeq 4000. iRepertoire HTBI primers and Arm-PCR amplification of CDR3 regions were used to construct TCR beta libraries. TCRdb handled the public reads itself, with Q25 trimming in fastp and clone calling in MiXCR, and kept productive beta chains. Every entry covers one CDR3 protein and lists the most common genes and DNA from its rows. The sample profile shows around 450,000 distinct CDR3 sequences; around a fifth of them were found once. The ten largest make up about 7% of the sample.

The sequencing here drew on peripheral blood mononuclear cells (PBMCs), taken when the disease was refractory, from a patient treated with antithyroid drugs. The source is a female donor with Graves disease.

Many counts were recorded for this clonotype. The rearrangement links TRBV28 to TRBJ1-4; a possible D gene is TRBD1 (5 bases). Germline CDR1 and CDR2: MDHEN and SYDVKM. V was cut by 4 bases and J by 0 bases, with 21 bases left in between. The CDR3 covers 19 residues. CDR3 sequence: CASSSLNDSQDATNEKLFF. The CDR3, as DNA: TGTGCCAGCAGTTCGCTAAATGACAGCCAAGATGCAACTAATGAAAAACTGTTTTTT. Combining the CDR3 with reference TRBV28 and TRBJ1-4 gives the whole variable domain DVKVTQSSRYLVKRTGEKVFLECVQDMDHENMFWYRQDPGLGLRLIYFSYDVKMKEKGDIPEGYSVSREKKERFSLILESASTNQTSMYLCASSSLNDSQDATNEKLFFGSGTQLSVL.

This clonotype was detected only a few times. This sequence joins TRBV6-2 or TRBV6-3 and TRBJ2-3; D is undetermined. The CDR3 consists of 14 residues. CDR1 MNHEY and CDR2 SVGEGT come from the germline V gene. Trimming pared 1 base from V and 2 bases from J, leaving 7 bases between. CDR3 coding DNA: TGTGCCAGCAGTTACTTAACCTCCACAGATACGCAGTATTTT. It specifies CASSYLTSTDTQYF.

Ten or more counts support this clonotype. The J gene is TRBJ1-1, the V gene TRBV12-3 or TRBV12-4; D might be TRBD1 (6 bases). CDR3 size: 14 residues. V gave up 6 bases and J gave up 8 bases, with 19 bases separating them. The CDR3 sequence: CASRTQNGQIEAFF. The DNA of the CDR3 is TGTGCCAGCAGAACCCAGAACGGACAGATCGAAGCTTTCTTT.

In its sample, this clonotype was seen many times. The rearrangement links TRBV28 to TRBJ2-7; TRBD1 or TRBD2 may be the D gene (5 bases each). V was cut by 3 bases and J by 3 bases, with 12 bases left in between. The CDR3 runs to 14 residues. The V gene's germline CDR1 is MDHEN and CDR2 SYDVKM. The CDR3 region has the DNA TGTGCCAGCAGTTTCCGGGACGGATACTACGAGCAGTACTTC. Its protein product is CASSFRDGYYEQYF.

This clonotype was counted many times. V is TRBV6-2 or TRBV6-3 and J is TRBJ2-5; D is uncertain. Trimming took off 6 bases at V and 5 bases at J, with 13 bases between the two ends. Germline CDR1 and CDR2: MNHEY and SVGEGT. This CDR3 has 13 amino acids. The CDR3 reads CASRPASVETQYF. For the CDR3, the DNA is TGTGCCAGCAGGCCAGCTAGTGTGGAGACCCAGTACTTC.

The CDR3 nucleotides are TGTGCCAGCAGCCAAGTGACTAGCGGGTGGGAGACCCAGTACTTC. It translates to CASSQVTSGWETQYF. This rearrangement joins TRBV3-1 to TRBJ2-5, with 10 bases identical to TRBD2. CDR3 length: 15 residues. Germline V gene sequence: CDR1 LGHDT, CDR2 YNNKEL (reference sequence). Unmatched junction bases numbered 4, after V lost 1 base and J lost 5 bases.

The rearrangement joins TRBV29-1 to TRBJ1-1, with D maybe TRBD1 (6 bases). With 4 bases removed from V and 4 bases from J, the gap between germline ends came to 13 bases. Per germline, CDR1 SQVTM and CDR2 ANQGSEA. The CDR3 sequence is 13 residues long. CDR3 nucleotide sequence: TGCAGCGTTGGAAACCAGGGGAGCACTGAAGCTTTCTTT. Protein sequence: CSVGNQGSTEAFF.

This sequence joins TRBV7-8 and TRBJ2-2; the D gene is possibly TRBD1 (6 bases). The germline V and J ends were trimmed by 1 base and 6 bases, with 15 bases remaining between them. CDR1 and CDR2 from the germline V gene are SGHVS and FQNEAQ. The CDR3 loop spans 16 amino acids. Here the CDR3 reads CASSLGRTVPAGELFF. CDR3 in DNA: TGTGCCAGCAGCTTAGGACGGACAGTCCCAGCCGGGGAGCTGTTTTTT.